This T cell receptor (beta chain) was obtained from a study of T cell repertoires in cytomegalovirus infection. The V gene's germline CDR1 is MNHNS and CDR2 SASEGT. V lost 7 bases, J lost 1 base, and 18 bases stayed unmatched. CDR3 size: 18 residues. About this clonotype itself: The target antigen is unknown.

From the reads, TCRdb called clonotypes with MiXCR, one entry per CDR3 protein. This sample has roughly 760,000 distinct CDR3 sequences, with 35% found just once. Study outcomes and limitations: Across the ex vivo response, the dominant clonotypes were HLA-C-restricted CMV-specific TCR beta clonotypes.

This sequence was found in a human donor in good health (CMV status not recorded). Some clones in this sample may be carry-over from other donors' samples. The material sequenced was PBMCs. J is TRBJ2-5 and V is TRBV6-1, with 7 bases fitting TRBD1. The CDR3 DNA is TGTGCCAGCACCTATATGGGTCCGGGACAGTCCCTCCAAGAGACCCAGTACTTC. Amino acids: CASTYMGPGQSLQETQYF.